These 13 T cell receptor beta chains share one sample of origin, sequenced in a study of blood T cell repertoires in COVID-19. TCRdb keeps only in-frame clones here, not all; method: immunoSEQ multiplex PCR. The sample lists around 110,000 clones, approximately 84% seen once, with less than 5% in the top ten. Sample: peripheral blood. The origin of the receptors is a human donor in a cohort sampled during active COVID-19.

The sample holds a few counts of this clone. This chain links TRBV27 with TRBJ2-5; a possible D gene is TRBD2 (5 bases). CDR3 length: 17 amino acids. Trimming stripped 4 bases from V and 4 bases from J, with 22 bases between. Germline V gene sequence: CDR1 MNHEY, CDR2 SMNVEV (reference sequence). The CDR3 region is CASSSSSGWGPGETQYF. In nucleotides, the CDR3 is TGTGCCAGCAGTTCATCATCGGGATGGGGTCCGGGAGAGACCCAGTACTTC.

The gene calls are TRBV28 and TRBJ1-4; D uncertain. CDR3 length: 13 amino acids. V lost 10 bases to trimming and J lost 0 bases, with 9 bases between them. CDR1 is MDHEN, CDR2 SYDVKM, per germline. The DNA of the CDR3 is TGTGCCACCTCCAGGTCAACTAATGAAAAACTGTTTTTT. Translating gives CATSRSTNEKLFF. Based on the CDR3 plus reference TRBV28 and TRBJ1-4, the full variable domain is DVKVTQSSRYLVKRTGEKVFLECVQDMDHENMFWYRQDPGLGLRLIYFSYDVKMKEKGDIPEGYSVSREKKERFSLILESASTNQTSMYLCATSRSTNEKLFFGSGTQLSVL.

The chain combines TRBV2 with TRBJ2-7, with 9 bases fitting TRBD1. Germline V gene data show CDR1 as SNHLY and CDR2 as FYNNEI. After removal of 6 bases from V and 3 bases from J, the junction contained 9 bases not matched to a gene. The CDR3 is made up of 15 amino acids. CDR3 DNA sequence: TGTGCCAGCAGGCTCCAGACAGGGGGAAACTACGAGCAGTACTTC. Its protein is CASRLQTGGNYEQYF.

V and J are TRBV28 and TRBJ1-1, with D tentatively TRBD1 (6 bases). Trimming took off 7 bases at V and 8 bases at J, with 17 bases between the two ends. Germline assignment: CDR1 MDHEN and CDR2 SYDVKM. This CDR3 has 13 residues. The CDR3 DNA sequence: TGTGCCAGCAAATCGGATTTCGACAGGGAAGCTTTCTTT. Translating it yields CASKSDFDREAFF. Based on the CDR3 plus reference TRBV28 and TRBJ1-1, the full variable domain is DVKVTQSSRYLVKRTGEKVFLECVQDMDHENMFWYRQDPGLGLRLIYFSYDVKMKEKGDIPEGYSVSREKKERFSLILESASTNQTSMYLCASKSDFDREAFFGQGTRLTVV.

The rearrangement joins TRBV25-1 to TRBJ2-1, with TRBD2 matching 13 bases. CDR1 and CDR2 (germline): MGHDK, SYGVNS. The CDR3 spans 16 residues. J gave up 1 base and V 7 bases, and 4 bases lay outside the gene matches. CDR3 sequence: CASIRTSGGSYNEQFF. In DNA, the CDR3 is TGTGCCAGCATTCGGACTAGCGGGGGTTCCTACAATGAGCAGTTCTTC.

V and J are TRBV5-4 and TRBJ2-7; perhaps TRBD2 as D (6 bases). The CDR3 runs to 13 residues. The germline V gene has CDR1 SGHNT and CDR2 YYREEE (reference sequence). V lost 4 bases to trimming and J lost 6 bases, with 14 bases between them. The CDR3 bases are TGTGCCAGCAGCGCGGGGATGCTGGTCGAGCAGTACTTC. Its translation: CASSAGMLVEQYF.

V is TRBV6-2 or TRBV6-3 and J is TRBJ2-2; unclear D gene. From germline, CDR1 is MNHEY and CDR2 SVGEGT. The length of the CDR3 is 13 residues. V lost 4 bases and J 0 bases, leaving 3 bases between the germline ends. CDR3 sequence: CASSSTNTGELFF. For the CDR3, the DNA is TGTGCCAGCAGTTCAACGAACACCGGGGAGCTGTTTTTT.

The V gene is TRBV29-1, the J gene TRBJ2-1; D not certain. V was pared by 1 base and J by 0 bases, with 7 bases between. Germline V gene sequence: CDR1 SQVTM, CDR2 ANQGSEA. The CDR3 is 14 amino acids. CDR3 residues: CSVEGRSSYNEQFF. The DNA for the CDR3 is TGCAGCGTTGAAGGCCGTAGCTCCTACAATGAGCAGTTCTTC.

This chain links TRBV2 with TRBJ1-5; 8 bases line up with TRBD1. Germline CDR1 and CDR2: SNHLY and FYNNEI. V lost 8 bases and J lost 4; bases outside the gene matches: 7. This CDR3 has 14 amino acids. CDR3 residues: CASRQGLENQPQHF. Here the CDR3 DNA reads TGTGCCAGCCGACAGGGGCTAGAAAATCAGCCCCAGCATTTT.

This sequence joins TRBV4-3 and TRBJ2-1, with D tentatively TRBD1 (5 bases). Germline-derived CDR1 and CDR2 are LGHNA and YSLEER. V lost 1 base and J 0 bases, leaving 7 bases between the germline ends. CDR3 size: 15 residues. The CDR3 sequence: CASSQGQNSYNEQFF. CDR3 DNA: TGCGCCAGCAGCCAAGGACAGAACTCCTACAATGAGCAGTTCTTC.

The CDR3 loop is CASSQVDRENGYTF. As DNA, the CDR3 is TGTGCCAGCAGCCAAGTAGACAGGGAGAATGGCTACACCTTC. This chain uses TRBV4-2 with TRBJ1-2; 7 bases are shared with TRBD1. CDR3 length: 14 residues. Trimming removed 1 base from V and 6 bases from J; junction bases left unmatched: 5. Germline CDR1 reads LGHNA; CDR2 reads YNFKEQ.

The chain carries TRBV7-9 and TRBJ2-1; 9 bases match TRBD2. With V trimmed by 3 bases and J by 7 bases, 13 bases remained unmatched. The CDR3 runs to 17 residues. Germline V gene data show CDR1 as SEHNR and CDR2 as FQNEAQ (reference sequence). The CDR3 region is CASSLDPSGIGANEQFF. CDR3 DNA sequence: TGTGCCAGCAGCTTGGACCCTAGCGGGATAGGGGCGAATGAGCAGTTCTTC.

The rearrangement links TRBV7-2 to TRBJ2-6, with D uncertain. Between the trimmed V and J ends, which lost 0 bases and 4 bases, there was a span of 16 bases. CDR1 SGHTA and CDR2 FQGNSA come from the germline V gene. The CDR3 totals 18 residues. CDR3 DNA: TGTGCCAGCAGCTTAGCGTTCCTCAGGCCCTCGGGGGCCAACGTCCTGACTTTC. Protein: CASSLAFLRPSGANVLTF.